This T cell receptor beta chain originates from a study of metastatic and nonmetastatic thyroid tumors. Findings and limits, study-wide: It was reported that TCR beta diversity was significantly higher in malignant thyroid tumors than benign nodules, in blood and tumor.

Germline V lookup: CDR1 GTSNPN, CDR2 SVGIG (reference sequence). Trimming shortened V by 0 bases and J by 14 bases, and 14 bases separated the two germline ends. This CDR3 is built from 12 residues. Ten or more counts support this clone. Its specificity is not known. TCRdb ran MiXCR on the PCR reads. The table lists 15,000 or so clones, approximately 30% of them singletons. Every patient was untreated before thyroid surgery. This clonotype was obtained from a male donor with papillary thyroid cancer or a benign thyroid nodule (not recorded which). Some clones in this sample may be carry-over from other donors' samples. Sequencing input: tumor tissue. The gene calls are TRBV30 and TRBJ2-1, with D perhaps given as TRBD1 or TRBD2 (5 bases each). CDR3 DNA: TGTGCCTGGAGTGTAACTAGAAGGGGAAAGTTCTTC. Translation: CAWSVTRRGKFF.